This T cell receptor (beta chain) appears in the sequencing data of a study of T cell responses to AZD1222 COVID-19 vaccine. Comment on this clone: The antigen remains unidentified.

Study observations and caveats: Among the donors, most were white British and more were female, and clonal diversity was possibly underestimated. Two doses of AZD1222 preceded a rise in Spike-specific TCR breadth and depth. Repertoire samples came only from after the peak T cell response.

This CDR3 is 15 amino acids long. Germline CDR1 reads LNHDA; CDR2 reads SQIVND (reference sequence). The V end lost 7 bases, the J end lost 4 bases, and 19 bases lay between the germline ends. Method: immunoSEQ multiplex PCR; TCRdb's copy keeps in-frame clones and lacks some. Here the sample spans some 130,000 clones, 91% being singletons. The TCR originated in an adult who received the AZD1222 COVID-19 vaccine. Sequencing used peripheral blood, obtained 28 days after the second AZD1222 dose. The genes are TRBV19 and TRBJ1-1, with D tentatively TRBD1 (5 bases). DNA for the CDR3: TGTGCCAGTACCCTACTGGGGCAGAAGGTCACTGAAGCTTTCTTT. Amino acids: CASTLLGQKVTEAFF. Combining the CDR3 with reference TRBV19 and TRBJ1-1 gives the whole variable domain DGGITQSPKYLFRKEGQNVTLSCEQNLNHDAMYWYRQDPGQGLRLIYYSQIVNDFQKGDIAEGYSVSREKKESFPLTVTSAQKNPTAFYLCASTLLGQKVTEAFFGQGTRLTVV.